Included here is one T cell receptor (beta chain) sequence, with context. TCRdb re-called the reads with MiXCR, one entry per CDR3 protein. This table has about 740,000 distinct CDR3 sequences, about a third appearing once. V gave up 4 bases and J gave up 4 bases; unmatched junction bases: 3. CDR3 length: 13 residues. Germline V lookup: CDR1 DFQATT, CDR2 SNEGSKA (reference sequence). This specimen comes from a study of T cell repertoires in cytomegalovirus infection. The chain combines TRBV20-1 with TRBJ1-3, with 8 bases identical to TRBD1. The source material was PBMCs. This receptor was taken from a human donor in good health (CMV status not recorded). Some clones in this sample may be carry-over from other donors' samples. CDR3 nucleotide sequence: TGCAGTGCTATCCAGGGGGCGGGAAACACCATATATTTT. It encodes CSAIQGAGNTIYF.